Listed below are T cell receptor beta chains from one sample, sequenced in a study of blood T cell repertoires in COVID-19. Profiled with immunoSEQ multiplex PCR; TCRdb holds only in-frame clones, not every one. Among about 370,000 clones listed, nearly 90% were seen once. The sequenced material came from peripheral blood. The receptors shown here come from a man between 18 and 29 years old with active or convalescent COVID-19. Both conserved end residues are trimmed from each CDR3.

v_gene,j_gene,CDR3aa
TRBV5-1,TRBJ2-1,ASWRTGGHSSYNEQF
TRBV3-1/TRBV3-2,TRBJ1-2,ASSQDDARGAGYT
TRBV5-6,TRBJ1-1,ASSLVSGMTEAF
TRBV6-6,TRBJ2-7,ASSYPARGYEQY
TRBV12-3/TRBV12-4,TRBJ2-3,ASAETADTQY
TRBV5-6,TRBJ2-7,ASSLGSGGAVGEQY
TRBV7-9,TRBJ2-1,ASSPVPSSYNEQF
TRBV27,TRBJ1-2,ASSPSANYGYT
TRBV5-6,TRBJ1-6,ASSLGQLNSPLH
TRBV3-1/TRBV3-2,TRBJ1-5,ASTGSGGRASNQPQH
TRBV18,TRBJ2-1,ASSPGVFTSGIRNEQF
TRBV28,TRBJ1-4,ASSIHRGVNEKLF
TRBV19,TRBJ2-7,ASSIGIGVAGLYEQY
TRBV27,TRBJ1-6,ASGIGSVEDNSPLH
TRBV2,TRBJ2-3,ASSEDRLSTDTQY
TRBV5-1,TRBJ1-2,ASSLDVGEGPNYGYT